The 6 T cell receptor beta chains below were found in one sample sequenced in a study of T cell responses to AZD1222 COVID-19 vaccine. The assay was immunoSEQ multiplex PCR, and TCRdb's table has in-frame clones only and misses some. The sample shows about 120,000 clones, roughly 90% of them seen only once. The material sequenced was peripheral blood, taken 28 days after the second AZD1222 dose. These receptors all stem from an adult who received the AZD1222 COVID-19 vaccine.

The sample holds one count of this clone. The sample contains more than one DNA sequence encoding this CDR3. CDR3 coding DNA: TGTGCCAGCCGAGAACGTACCGGGGAGCTGTTTTTT. Its translation: CASRERTGELFF. The chain employs TRBV28 and TRBJ2-2; D not resolved. CDR1 is MDHEN and CDR2 is SYDVKM in the germline V gene. Trimming removed 8 bases at V and 5 bases at J, with 9 bases between. The CDR3 covers 12 residues. Together with reference TRBV28 and TRBJ2-2, the CDR3 gives the full variable domain: DVKVTQSSRYLVKRTGEKVFLECVQDMDHENMFWYRQDPGLGLRLIYFSYDVKMKEKGDIPEGYSVSREKKERFSLILESASTNQTSMYLCASRERTGELFFGEGSRLTVL.

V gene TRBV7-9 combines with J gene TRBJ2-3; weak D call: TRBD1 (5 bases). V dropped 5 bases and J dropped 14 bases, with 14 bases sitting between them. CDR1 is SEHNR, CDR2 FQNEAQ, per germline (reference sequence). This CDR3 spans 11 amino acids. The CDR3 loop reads CASSTGRFPYF. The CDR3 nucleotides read TGTGCCAGCAGCACAGGCCGTTTCCCGTATTTT.

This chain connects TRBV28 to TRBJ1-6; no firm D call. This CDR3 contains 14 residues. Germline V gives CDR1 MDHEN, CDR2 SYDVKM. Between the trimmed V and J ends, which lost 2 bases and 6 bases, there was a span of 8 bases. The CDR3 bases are TGTGCCAGCAGTTTAGGGCAACGTAATTCACCCCTCCACTTT. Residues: CASSLGQRNSPLHF.

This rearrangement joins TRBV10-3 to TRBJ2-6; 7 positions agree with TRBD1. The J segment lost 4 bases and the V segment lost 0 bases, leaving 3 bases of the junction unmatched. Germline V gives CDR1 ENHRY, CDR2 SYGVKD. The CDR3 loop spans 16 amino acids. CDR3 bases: TGTGCCATCAGTGAGTCCGGGACAGACGGGGCCAACGTCCTGACTTTC. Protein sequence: CAISESGTDGANVLTF.

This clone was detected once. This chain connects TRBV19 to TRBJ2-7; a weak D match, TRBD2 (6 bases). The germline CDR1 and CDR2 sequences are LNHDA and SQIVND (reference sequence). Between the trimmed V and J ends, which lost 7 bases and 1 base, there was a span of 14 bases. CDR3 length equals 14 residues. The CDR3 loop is CASMGSGSSYEQYF. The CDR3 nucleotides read TGTGCCAGTATGGGGTCCGGGAGTTCCTACGAGCAGTACTTC.

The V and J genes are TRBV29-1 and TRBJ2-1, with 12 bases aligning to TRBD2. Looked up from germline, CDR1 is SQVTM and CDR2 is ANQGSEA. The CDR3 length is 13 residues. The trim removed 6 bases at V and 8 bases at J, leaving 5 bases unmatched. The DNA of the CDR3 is TGCAGCGTCGGGACTAGCGGGTTGGATGAGCAGTTCTTC. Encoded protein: CSVGTSGLDEQFF.